This entry concerns a single T cell receptor beta chain. In the study's own analysis: Quantification of nucleated cells was approximated via reference gene primer amplification. TCRdb's copy holds only in-frame clones and misses some; the assay was immunoSEQ multiplex PCR. The DNA gave D and trimming, while V, J and clone size come from that table. This table holds about 59,000 clones, around 79% found once. This entry belongs to a study of blood T cell repertoires in COVID-19. Study background: Acute and convalescent COVID-19 specimens originated in the United States, Italy and Spain. PBMCs, B-cell-depleted T cells, or T cells were the source of the cDNA or gDNA that made up the material.

V lost 6 bases, J lost 0 bases, and 7 bases lay in between. The CDR3 runs 13 residues. The germline V gene has CDR1 MDHEN and CDR2 SYDVKM. The sequenced sample consisted of peripheral blood. This receptor was obtained from a woman aged 50 to 60 with active or convalescent COVID-19. The chain links TRBV28 to TRBJ2-3; D not certain. The CDR3 loop is CASSPTSTDTQYF. The CDR3 DNA reads TGTGCCAGCAGCCCGACTAGCACAGATACGCAGTATTTT.